This note documents a single T cell receptor (beta chain) sequence. Its target is not known. Each patient experienced a relapse that followed autologous stem cell transplantation, and brentuximab vedotin exposure varied. Responses achieved at best were complete response, partial response or progressive disease. CDR1 and CDR2 (germline): LNHDA, SQIVND (reference sequence). V lost 6 bases and J lost 5, with 11 bases in between. The CDR3 runs to 13 residues. Method: immunoSEQ multiplex PCR; TCRdb's copy keeps in-frame clones and lacks some. The sample holds 45,000 to 50,000 clones, about three quarters seen once. This sample was taken from a study of PD-1 blockade in classical Hodgkin lymphoma. At the level of the study: Intravenous delivery of nivolumab at 3 mg/kg to patients occurred every 2 weeks. Study conclusions and caveats: Before treatment, TCR diversity in newly diagnosed patients was reportedly lower than in healthy donors.

The clonotype originates from a human donor with classical Hodgkin lymphoma. The chain combines TRBV19 with TRBJ2-1; the D is unclear. The sequencing here drew on peripheral blood mononuclear cells (PBMCs), taken before the second cycle of nivolumab. This chain's CDR3 is CASSQAMDNEQFF. CDR3 nucleotides: TGTGCCAGTAGCCAAGCGATGGACAATGAGCAGTTCTTC.